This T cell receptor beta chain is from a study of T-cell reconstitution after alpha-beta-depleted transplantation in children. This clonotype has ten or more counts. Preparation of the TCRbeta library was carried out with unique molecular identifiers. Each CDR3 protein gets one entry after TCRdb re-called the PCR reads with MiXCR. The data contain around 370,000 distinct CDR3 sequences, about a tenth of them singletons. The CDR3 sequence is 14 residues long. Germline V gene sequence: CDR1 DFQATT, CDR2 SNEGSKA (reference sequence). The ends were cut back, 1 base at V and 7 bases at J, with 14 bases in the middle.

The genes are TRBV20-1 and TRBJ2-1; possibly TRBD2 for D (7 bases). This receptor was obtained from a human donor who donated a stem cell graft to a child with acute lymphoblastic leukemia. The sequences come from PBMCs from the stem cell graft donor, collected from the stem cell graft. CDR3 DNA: TGCAGTGCTAGAGGGGGGCGGGAGTCGAATGAGCAGTTCTTC. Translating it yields CSARGGRESNEQFF.